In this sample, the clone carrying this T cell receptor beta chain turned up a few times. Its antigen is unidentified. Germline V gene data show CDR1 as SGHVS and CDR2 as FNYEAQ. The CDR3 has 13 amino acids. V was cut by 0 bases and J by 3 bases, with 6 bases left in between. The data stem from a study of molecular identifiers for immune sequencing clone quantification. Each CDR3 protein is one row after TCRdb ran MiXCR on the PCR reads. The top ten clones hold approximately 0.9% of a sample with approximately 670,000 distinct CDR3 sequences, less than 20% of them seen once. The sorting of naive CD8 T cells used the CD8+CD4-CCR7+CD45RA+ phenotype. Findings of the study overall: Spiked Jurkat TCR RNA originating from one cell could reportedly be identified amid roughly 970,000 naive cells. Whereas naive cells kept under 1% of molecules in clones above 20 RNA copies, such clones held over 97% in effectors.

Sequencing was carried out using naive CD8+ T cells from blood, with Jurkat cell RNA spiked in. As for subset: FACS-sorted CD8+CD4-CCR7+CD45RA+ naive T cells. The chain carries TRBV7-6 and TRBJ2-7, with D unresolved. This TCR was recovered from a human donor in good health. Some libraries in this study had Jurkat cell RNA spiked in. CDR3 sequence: CASSLALNYEQYF. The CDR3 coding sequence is TGTGCCAGCAGCTTAGCCCTAAACTACGAGCAGTACTTC.